This entry lists 27 T cell receptor beta chains sequenced from one sample in a study of response to subunit inactivated influenza vaccine. Each CDR3 protein gets one entry after TCRdb re-called the RT-PCR reads with MiXCR. The sample has about 170,000 distinct CDR3 sequences; roughly 12% are singletons. These data also formed part of another study, on T cells expressing NK-cell markers. That work contributes: Libraries used 5'RACE template switching adding universal primer site and UMIs.

The source material was CD8+ T cells sorted from PBMCs, sampled about 11 days after vaccination. All receptors come from a man over 45 who received an inactivated influenza vaccine.

This clonotype appeared a few times. J is TRBJ2-2 and V is TRBV16; D uncertain. V gave up 0 bases and J gave up 4 bases, with 3 bases separating them. Germline CDR1 KGHSY, CDR2 FQNENV. CDR3 size: 13 residues. The CDR3 DNA reads as TGTGCCAGCAGCCAATCGAGCACCGGGGAGCTGTTTTTT. Its protein product is CASSQSSTGELFF.

This clonotype was seen only a few times. The V and J genes are TRBV28 and TRBJ2-7; 7 bases agree with TRBD1. The CDR3 has 15 amino acids. V shed 5 bases and J 4 bases; nucleotides not matched to a gene: 11. Looked up from germline, CDR1 is MDHEN and CDR2 is SYDVKM. The CDR3 region has the DNA TGTGCCAGCAGTACGACCCCGGGACAGAAATACGAGCAGTACTTC. The encoded protein is CASSTTPGQKYEQYF.

This clonotype was counted a few times. The chain has TRBV15 and TRBJ2-1, with D perhaps TRBD2 (5 bases). From germline, CDR1 is LNHNV and CDR2 YYDKDF (reference sequence). The CDR3 runs 15 residues. The germline V and J ends were trimmed by 4 bases and 2 bases, with 12 bases remaining between them. The CDR3 sequence: CATSTPGSPYNEQFF. For the CDR3, the DNA is TGTGCCACCAGCACTCCGGGATCGCCCTACAATGAGCAGTTCTTC.

The chain joins TRBV12-3 or TRBV12-4 to TRBJ2-7, with D possibly called TRBD1 or TRBD2 (5 bases each). This CDR3 comprises 14 residues. V was shortened by 6 bases and J by 3 bases, with 15 bases between the two germline ends. The CDR3 nucleotides are TGTGCCAGCAGACTCCGGGACGGCCGCTACGAGCAGTACTTC. Amino acid sequence: CASRLRDGRYEQYF.

The chain is built from TRBV24-1 and TRBJ2-7; D is uncertain. The ends were cut back, 3 bases at V and 1 base at J, with 3 bases in the middle. CDR1 is KGHDR, CDR2 SFDVKD, per germline. The CDR3 is made up of 12 amino acids. CDR3 nucleotide sequence: TGTGCCACCAGTGATGGTTCCTACGAGCAGTACTTC. Translating it yields CATSDGSYEQYF.

This clonotype was counted a few times. This chain links TRBV7-9 with TRBJ2-7; D is undetermined. The CDR3 has 13 residues. V shed 1 base and J shed 3 bases, with 7 bases lying between them. The germline CDR1 and CDR2 sequences are SEHNR and FQNEAQ (reference sequence). The CDR3 loop reads CASSLDLLYEQYF. In DNA form, the CDR3 reads TGTGCCAGCAGCTTAGACCTTCTCTACGAGCAGTACTTC.

V usage is TRBV7-2 and J usage is TRBJ2-1; no reliable D call. The CDR3 runs to 15 residues. Trimming removed 1 base at V and 7 bases at J, with 14 bases between. CDR1 SGHTA and CDR2 FQGNSA come from the germline V gene. In DNA, the CDR3 is TGTGCCAGCAGCTTAGACTCCAGCGATCTAAATGAGCAGTTCTTC. It specifies CASSLDSSDLNEQFF. The full variable domain, rest sourced from reference TRBV7-2 and TRBJ2-1, is GAGVSQSPSNKVTEKGKDVELRCDPISGHTALYWYRQSLGQGLEFLIYFQGNSAPDKSGLPSDRFSAERTGGSVSTLTIQRTQQEDSAVYLCASSLDSSDLNEQFFGPGTRLTVL.

This clonotype was counted ten times or more. The rearrangement links TRBV6-2 or TRBV6-3 to TRBJ2-5, with 9 bases matching TRBD2. V was clipped by 5 bases and J by 0 bases; unmatched bases: 7. The CDR3 totals 16 residues. Looked up from germline, CDR1 is MNHEY and CDR2 is SVGEGT. The CDR3, as DNA: TGTGCCAGCAGTCACCGGACTAGCGAGTACCAAGAGACCCAGTACTTC. Encoded protein: CASSHRTSEYQETQYF.

The chain has TRBV9 and TRBJ2-7; TRBD1 matches 7 bases. V lost 3 bases and J lost 0; bases outside the gene matches: 12. CDR1 and CDR2 from the germline V gene are SGDLS and YYNGEE. CDR3 length: 17 amino acids. This CDR3 is CASSAPVSGDSSYEQYF. In nucleotides, the CDR3 is TGTGCCAGCAGCGCACCTGTGTCAGGGGACAGCTCCTACGAGCAGTACTTC.

Note on this clonotype: Just one base apart from a much larger clone, this may be a read error. The chain combines TRBV5-5 with TRBJ2-1; D not resolved. Germline V lookup: CDR1 SGHKS, CDR2 YYEKEE (reference sequence). Trimming shortened V by 2 bases and J by 11 bases, and 8 bases separated the two germline ends. This CDR3 contains 11 residues. The CDR3 DNA follows: TGTGCCAGCAGCTTAACAGATAAGCAGTTCTTC. It codes for CASSLTDKQFF.

This clonotype came up many times. This rearrangement joins TRBV12-3 or TRBV12-4 to TRBJ2-5; 8 nucleotides line up with TRBD1. With V trimmed by 7 bases and J by 2 bases, 6 bases remained unmatched. This CDR3 spans 14 amino acids. CDR3 coding DNA: TGTGCCAGCAACTTACAGGGGGAGCAAGAGACCCAGTACTTC. It yields the protein CASNLQGEQETQYF.

This clonotype appeared many times. This sequence joins TRBV29-1 and TRBJ2-1, with 9 bases fitting TRBD2. This CDR3 region has 17 residues. Germline V gene data show CDR1 as SQVTM and CDR2 as ANQGSEA. With 1 base clipped from V and 4 bases from J, the junction kept 11 bases outside the gene matches. CDR3 residues: CSVEGLAGPSTYNEQFF. The CDR3 DNA sequence: TGCAGCGTTGAAGGTCTAGCGGGGCCATCAACTTACAATGAGCAGTTCTTC.

The J gene is TRBJ2-1, the V gene TRBV9, with a possible D match to TRBD1 (5 bases). Germline V lookup: CDR1 SGDLS, CDR2 YYNGEE. CDR3 length: 17 amino acids. V lost 6 bases to trimming and J lost 0 bases, with 19 bases between them. The CDR3 spells CASNQKGQGLSYNEQFF. The CDR3 bases are TGTGCCAGCAACCAAAAGGGGCAGGGTCTCTCCTACAATGAGCAGTTCTTC.

A few counts support this clonotype. The chain has TRBV2 and TRBJ2-1, with D possibly TRBD2 on 7 matching bases. The CDR3 is made up of 13 amino acids. Germline lookup yields CDR1 SNHLY and CDR2 FYNNEI. V lost 10 bases to trimming and J lost 5 bases, with 15 bases between them. CDR3 nucleotides: TGTGCCATCCTTCGGGGGGCTAACAATGAGCAGTTCTTC. It translates to CAILRGANNEQFF.

This clonotype showed up just a few times. The chain employs TRBV5-1 and TRBJ1-1; D not certain. The CDR3 has 14 residues. Germline CDR1 is SGHRS and CDR2 is YFSETQ. The V gene lost 0 bases and the J gene lost 2 bases, with 8 bases spanning the gap. CDR3 in amino acids: CASSLVDSNTEAFF. The DNA for the CDR3 is TGCGCCAGCAGCTTGGTTGACTCAAACACTGAAGCTTTCTTT. Looking up the rest from reference TRBV5-1 and TRBJ1-1 gives the full variable domain: KAGVTQTPRYLIKTRGQQVTLSCSPISGHRSVSWYQQTPGQGLQFLFEYFSETQRNKGNFPGRFSGRQFSNSRSEMNVSTLELGDSALYLCASSLVDSNTEAFFGQGTRLTVV.

This clonotype was seen a handful of times. V is TRBV5-1 and J is TRBJ2-1; 10 bases are shared with TRBD2. Looked up from germline, CDR1 is SGHRS and CDR2 is YFSETQ. The length of the CDR3 is 16 residues. The V gene end was trimmed by 0 bases and the J gene end by 3 bases; junction bases not matched to a gene: 3. The CDR3 sequence: CASSLGLAGDYNEQFF. DNA for the CDR3: TGCGCCAGCAGCTTGGGACTAGCGGGCGACTACAATGAGCAGTTCTTC.

This clonotype was found many times. The chain links TRBV27 to TRBJ2-3; 11 nucleotides match TRBD2. The ends lost 1 base at V and 7 bases at J; junction bases unmatched: 4. The CDR3 has 15 residues. Germline V CDR1 and CDR2: MNHEY, SMNVEV (reference sequence). The CDR3 here is CASSLLAGGPNTQYF. The CDR3 DNA follows: TGTGCCAGCAGTTTATTAGCGGGAGGGCCTAATACGCAGTATTTT.

In its sample, this clonotype was seen many times. This chain uses TRBV20-1 with TRBJ2-3; 11 bases match TRBD1. The CDR3 runs to 19 residues. CDR1 is DFQATT and CDR2 is SNEGSKA in the germline V gene (reference sequence). V lost 3 bases to trimming and J lost 3 bases; unmatched junction nucleotides: 17. The DNA for the CDR3 is TGCAGTGCTAGTGGAGCTTGGGTTCGGGGACAGGGGGTAACAGATACGCAGTATTTT. Protein: CSASGAWVRGQGVTDTQYF.

This clonotype has more than one count but fewer than ten. The chain recombines TRBV7-3 with TRBJ2-2; 10 bases match TRBD2. V was pared by 4 bases and J by 5 bases, with 7 bases of the junction left unmatched. The length of the CDR3 is 16 residues. Germline CDR1 and CDR2: SGHTA and FQGTGA. CDR3 sequence (DNA): TGTGCCAGCAGCTATGACGGGACTAGCGCTACCGGGGAGCTGTTTTTT. Translated: CASSYDGTSATGELFF.

The rearrangement uses TRBV13 and TRBJ2-1, with 7 bases identical to TRBD2. The CDR3 runs to 14 residues. Germline V CDR1 and CDR2: PRHDT, FYEKMQ (reference sequence). J lost 5 bases, V lost 3 bases, and 4 bases had no gene match. CDR3 sequence: CASSLASGNNEQFF. The CDR3 DNA reads as TGTGCCAGCAGCTTGGCTAGCGGAAACAATGAGCAGTTCTTC. The whole variable domain, filled in from reference TRBV13 and TRBJ2-1, reads AAGVIQSPRHLIKEKRETATLKCYPIPRHDTVYWYQQGPGQDPQFLISFYEKMQSDKGSIPDRFSAQQFSDYHSELNMSSLELGDSALYFCASSLASGNNEQFFGPGTRLTVL.

This clonotype was picked up a small number of times. The CDR3 loop is CASSLWLDRANPSYEQYF. CDR3 sequence (DNA): TGTGCCAGCAGTTTATGGTTAGACAGGGCTAACCCATCCTACGAGCAGTACTTC. The rearrangement uses TRBV28 and TRBJ2-7, with 7 bases identical to TRBD1. V dropped 0 bases and J dropped 1; count of bases not matched to a gene: 12. Germline CDR1 is MDHEN and CDR2 is SYDVKM. The CDR3 is 18 residues long. The variable domain in full, completed from reference TRBV28 and TRBJ2-7, reads DVKVTQSSRYLVKRTGEKVFLECVQDMDHENMFWYRQDPGLGLRLIYFSYDVKMKEKGDIPEGYSVSREKKERFSLILESASTNQTSMYLCASSLWLDRANPSYEQYFGPGTRLTVT.

Only a few counts were recorded for this clonotype. The V and J genes are TRBV6-4 and TRBJ1-1; D remains unclear. Germline values: CDR1 MRHNA, CDR2 SNTAGT. The CDR3 consists of 13 residues. Trimming left V 3 bases short and J 5 bases short, with 10 bases between. The CDR3 DNA reads TGTGCCAGCAGTGAGGGGTTTAGGACTGAAGCTTTCTTT. It translates to CASSEGFRTEAFF.

This clonotype was seen more than once but under ten times. The V gene is TRBV11-3, the J gene TRBJ2-1, with 13 bases identical to TRBD2. V lost 5 bases, J lost 0 bases, and 4 bases stayed unmatched. The length of the CDR3 is 17 residues. In germline, CDR1 is SGHNT, CDR2 YENEEA. The CDR3 is CASSPRTSGSSYNEQFF. In nucleotides, the CDR3 is TGTGCCAGCAGCCCAAGGACTAGCGGGAGCTCCTACAATGAGCAGTTCTTC.

This clonotype was observed a few times. The rearrangement uses TRBV4-3 and TRBJ2-2; TRBD1 is a possible D gene (5 bases). CDR1 and CDR2 from the germline V gene are LGHNA and YSLEER. The CDR3 covers 15 residues. V was clipped by 0 bases and J by 5 bases, with 10 bases between them. Written as DNA, the CDR3 is TGCGCCAGCAGCCAAGACAGGGCGACGACCGGGGAGCTGTTTTTT. This gives the protein CASSQDRATTGELFF.

V gene TRBV12-3 or TRBV12-4 combines with J gene TRBJ2-1; D not resolved. The V gene lost 3 bases and the J gene lost 1 base, with 10 bases spanning the gap. The CDR3 contains 15 residues. The CDR3 DNA reads as TGTGCCAGCAGTTTCGTTCAGGTTTCCTACAATGAGCAGTTCTTC. Protein: CASSFVQVSYNEQFF.

This clonotype came up many times. The chain joins TRBV7-2 to TRBJ1-5; 7 bases map to TRBD1. Germline V gene data show CDR1 as SGHTA and CDR2 as FQGNSA. The CDR3 totals 14 residues. Unmatched junction bases numbered 3, after V lost 5 bases and J lost 2 bases. The CDR3 loop is CASSRGQGNQPQHF. The CDR3 DNA sequence: TGTGCCAGCAGCCGCGGACAGGGCAATCAGCCCCAGCATTTT. The whole variable domain, filled in from reference TRBV7-2 and TRBJ1-5, reads GAGVSQSPSNKVTEKGKDVELRCDPISGHTALYWYRQSLGQGLEFLIYFQGNSAPDKSGLPSDRFSAERTGGSVSTLTIQRTQQEDSAVYLCASSRGQGNQPQHFGDGTRLSIL.

The table lists this clonotype with a few counts. The rearrangement links TRBV24-1 to TRBJ2-5; TRBD1 is a possible D gene (6 bases). This CDR3 spans 15 amino acids. Trimming took off 4 bases at V and 3 bases at J, with 14 bases between the two ends. The germline V gene encodes CDR1 KGHDR and CDR2 SFDVKD. CDR3 DNA sequence: TGTGCCACCAGTGAAAGAACAGGGTCGGAAGAGACCCAGTACTTC. Protein sequence: CATSERTGSEETQYF.